The T cell receptor beta chain described here comes from a study of cytomegalovirus exposure and HLA in healthy donors. 60 Vbeta and 13 Jbeta primers were used in PCR. Assay: immunoSEQ multiplex PCR; the TCRdb copy retains only in-frame clones and omits some. This sample yields 180,000 or so clones, of which around 80% are seen a single time; 0.65% to 0.95% belongs to the top ten. This clone was found a few times. Its antigen is unknown. V shed 6 bases, J shed 7 bases, and the junction held 7 bases outside the gene matches. The CDR3 is made up of 15 amino acids. The germline CDR1 and CDR2 sequences are LNHDA and SQIVND (reference sequence). Study-level results: In a later analysis, across HLA loci, associated TCR counts were highest for DRB1, lowest for HLA-C.

J is TRBJ2-1 and V is TRBV19; 12 bases align to TRBD2. Sequenced sample: PBMCs. The sequence came from a female donor in good health and CMV-seronegative. The CDR3 DNA reads TGTGCCAGTAGATCTAGCGGGAGGGAAGAGAATGAGCAGTTCTTC. It yields the protein CASRSSGREENEQFF.